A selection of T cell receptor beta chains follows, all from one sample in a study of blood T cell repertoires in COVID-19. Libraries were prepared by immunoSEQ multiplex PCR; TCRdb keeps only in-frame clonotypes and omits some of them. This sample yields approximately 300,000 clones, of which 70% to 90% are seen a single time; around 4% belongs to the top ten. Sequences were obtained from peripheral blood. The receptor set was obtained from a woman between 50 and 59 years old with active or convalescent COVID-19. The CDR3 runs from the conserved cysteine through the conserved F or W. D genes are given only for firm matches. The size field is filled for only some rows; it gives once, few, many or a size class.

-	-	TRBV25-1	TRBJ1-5	TGTGCCAGCACCGGTGGGTCAGGGAGCAATCAGCCCCAGCATTTT	CASTGGSGSNQPQHF
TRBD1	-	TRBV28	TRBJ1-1	TGTGCCAGCAGTTTCCTACAGGGGGCCGGAGCTGAAGCTTTCTTT	CASSFLQGAGAEAFF
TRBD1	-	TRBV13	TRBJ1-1	TGTGCCAGCAGCTTCGGGACAGCCAGGAACACTGAAGCTTTCTTT	CASSFGTARNTEAFF
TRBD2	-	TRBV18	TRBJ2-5	TGTGCCAGCTCACCAGGTAGCGGGAGGGATGAGACCCAGTACTTC	CASSPGSGRDETQYF
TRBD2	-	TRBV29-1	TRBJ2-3	TGCAGCGTCGCCGGGACTAGCGGGAGTCGGTTCGAAAGCACAGATACGCAGTATTTT	CSVAGTSGSRFESTDTQYF
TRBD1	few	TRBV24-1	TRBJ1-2	TGTGCCACGGGGACAGGACCGAACGGCTACACCTTC	CATGTGPNGYTF
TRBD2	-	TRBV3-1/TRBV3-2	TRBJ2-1	TGTGCCAGCAGCACTAGCGGGAGGGTTAATGAGCAGTTCTTC	CASSTSGRVNEQFF
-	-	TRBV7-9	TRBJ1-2	TGTGCCAGCGCCCTTCGACAGGCCCTTGCGGGCTACACCTTC	CASALRQALAGYTF
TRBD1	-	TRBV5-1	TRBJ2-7	TGCGCCAGCAGCTACGGGGGGACAGGGAACTACGAGCAGTACTTC	CASSYGGTGNYEQYF
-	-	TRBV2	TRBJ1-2	TGTGCCAGCAGTGGCCCTCCGACAGTGGGATTGGCAAACTATGGCTACACCTTC	CASSGPPTVGLANYGYTF
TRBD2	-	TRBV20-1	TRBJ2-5	TGCAGTGCTAGTAGCGTTGCGGGAGGAACCGAAGAGACCCAGTACTTC	CSASSVAGGTEETQYF
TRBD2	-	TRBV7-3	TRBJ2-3	TGTGCCAGCAGCTTAGCGGGAGCCAGCACAGATACGCAGTATTTT	CASSLAGASTDTQYF
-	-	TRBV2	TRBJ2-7	TGTGCCAGCAGTGAATTGATAGGGGGCGAGCAGTACTTC	CASSELIGGEQYF
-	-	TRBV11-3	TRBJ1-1	TGTGCCAGCAGTGACAGGGCTTTCTTT	CASSDRAFF
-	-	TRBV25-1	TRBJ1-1	TGTGCCAGCCCCCCCGCTGAAGCTTTCTTT	CASPPAEAFF
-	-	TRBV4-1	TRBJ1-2	TGCGCCAGCAGCGACACGCAGGGTAACTATGGCTACACCTTC	CASSDTQGNYGYTF